Below, 25 T cell receptor beta chains from the same sample are listed, as sequenced in a study of CD8 T cells in ankylosing spondylitis. TCRdb reprocessed the 5' RACE reads with MiXCR, giving one entry per CDR3 protein. The table includes 150,000 to 200,000 distinct CDR3 sequences, 10% to 15% detected once. The sequenced sample consisted of blood, either unsorted or a sorted T cell fraction (not recorded which). Source of these receptors: a female donor with ankylosing spondylitis or in good health (not recorded which).

As concerns this clonotype: A much bigger clone sits one base away, suggesting this may be a read error. The chain is built from TRBV7-8 and TRBJ1-1; the match to TRBD1 covers 8 bases. The CDR3 is 12 amino acids. The germline V gene has CDR1 SGHVS and CDR2 FQNEAQ. The CDR3 protein is CANSLVGTGAFF. DNA of the CDR3: TGTGCCAACAGCTTAGTGGGGACAGGAGCTTTCTTT.

The chain is built from TRBV6-5 and TRBJ2-5, with a weak D call TRBD1 (5 bases). Trimming left V 5 bases short and J 6 bases short, with 10 bases between. Germline CDR1 is MNHEY and CDR2 is SVGAGI. There are 12 residues in the CDR3. CDR3 DNA: TGTGCCAGCAGTCGCTCAGGGAAGACCCAGTACTTC. Its translation is CASSRSGKTQYF.

CDR3 nucleotides: TGTGCCACCAGTGATGGCAGCTTCCTTCACGAGACCCAGTACTTC. This gives the protein CATSDGSFLHETQYF. The chain links TRBV24-1 to TRBJ2-5; no clear D. V lost 3 bases to trimming and J lost 5 bases, with 15 bases between them. Germline V gives CDR1 KGHDR, CDR2 SFDVKD. The CDR3 spans 15 residues.

This clonotype occurred many times. The DNA for the CDR3 is TGCAGTGCTAGTGGTCAGGGGCACACTGAAGCTTTCTTT. Residues: CSASGQGHTEAFF. The J gene is TRBJ1-1, the V gene TRBV20-1, with D perhaps matching TRBD1 (6 bases). This CDR3 is 13 amino acids long. Germline CDR1 DFQATT, CDR2 SNEGSKA (reference sequence). The germline V and J ends were trimmed by 3 bases and 3 bases, with 11 bases remaining between them.

In this sample, this clonotype turned up a few times. The chain links TRBV20-1 to TRBJ2-7, with 13 bases that match TRBD2. J lost 6 bases, V lost 4 bases, and 6 bases had no gene match. Germline V gene lookup returns CDR1 DFQATT and CDR2 SNEGSKA (reference sequence). This CDR3 region has 14 residues. Written as DNA, the CDR3 is TGCAGTGCTAACTCGGGACTAGCGGGAATCGAGCAGTACTTC. The encoded protein is CSANSGLAGIEQYF.

This clonotype was observed many times. V and J are TRBV24-1 and TRBJ2-3; a possible D gene is TRBD2 (5 bases). V was pared by 3 bases and J by 5 bases, with 14 bases between. This CDR3 contains 15 residues. The germline V gene encodes CDR1 KGHDR and CDR2 SFDVKD. The CDR3 spells CATSDPGLTGDTQYF. In DNA, the CDR3 is TGTGCCACCAGTGATCCCGGACTTACTGGAGATACGCAGTATTTT.

This clonotype was counted at least ten times. One end of the junction varies from germline; a read error may be responsible. V is TRBV12-3 or TRBV12-4 and J is TRBJ2-1; TRBD2 agrees at 12 bases. CDR3 length equals 12 residues. CDR3 coding DNA: TGTGCCAGCAGTTCGGGACTAGCGGGCCACTCGTTC. It specifies CASSSGLAGHSF.

The sample holds many counts of this clonotype. This chain uses TRBV11-3 with TRBJ2-5, with 7 bases that match TRBD1. Germline V gene data show CDR1 as SGHNT and CDR2 as YENEEA. The V gene end was trimmed by 5 bases and the J gene end by 1 base; junction bases not matched to a gene: 13. The CDR3 spans 17 residues. CDR3 nucleotide sequence: TGTGCCAGCAGCACCCGACAGGGTAAAGGGGGCCAAGAGACCCAGTACTTC. Protein sequence: CASSTRQGKGGQETQYF.

This clonotype was counted between two and nine times. The V gene is TRBV9, the J gene TRBJ2-3; D perhaps matches TRBD2 (6 bases). The germline V and J ends were trimmed by 2 bases and 2 bases, with 15 bases remaining between them. The germline gives CDR1 SGDLS, CDR2 YYNGEE. There are 16 residues in the CDR3. The CDR3: CASSVTGEHNTDTQYF. As DNA, the CDR3 is TGTGCCAGCAGCGTGACGGGAGAGCACAACACAGATACGCAGTATTTT.

This clonotype was found many times. V gene TRBV15 combines with J gene TRBJ1-2; 7 bases line up with TRBD1. Germline trimming cut 3 bases from V and 6 bases from J; bases unmatched to any gene: 4. The CDR3 loop spans 13 amino acids. The V gene's germline CDR1 is LNHNV and CDR2 YYDKDF (reference sequence). CDR3 DNA: TGTGCCACCAGCAGCAGGGGGGTCGATGGCTACACCTTC. The encoded protein is CATSSRGVDGYTF.

The genes are TRBV11-2 and TRBJ2-5; D not resolved. Germline V gene data show CDR1 as SGHAT and CDR2 as FQNNGV. This CDR3 region has 15 residues. V lost 1 base and J 2 bases, leaving 11 bases between the germline ends. CDR3 region: CASSLGTTRQETQYF. The CDR3 DNA sequence: TGTGCCAGCAGCTTAGGTACGACACGTCAAGAGACCCAGTACTTC. The full variable domain, its missing parts supplied by reference TRBV11-2 and TRBJ2-5, is EAGVAQSPRYKIIEKRQSVAFWCNPISGHATLYWYQQILGQGPKLLIQFQNNGVVDDSQLPKDRFSAERLKGVDSTLKIQPAKLEDSAVYLCASSLGTTRQETQYFGPGTRLLVL.

This chain uses TRBV6-2 or TRBV6-3 with TRBJ2-5, with 11 nucleotides matching TRBD2. This CDR3 contains 14 residues. The germline V gene has CDR1 MNHEY and CDR2 SVGEGT. V shed 6 bases and J 7 bases; nucleotides not matched to a gene: 7. In DNA, the CDR3 is TGTGCCAGCAGCCGAGGAACTAGCGGGGGGACCCAGTACTTC. As protein: CASSRGTSGGTQYF.

Many counts were recorded for this clonotype. The rearrangement links TRBV5-1 to TRBJ1-2; D is unresolved. This CDR3 has 13 amino acids. Trimming stripped 0 bases from V and 7 bases from J, with 10 bases between. Germline V gives CDR1 SGHRS, CDR2 YFSETQ. The CDR3 DNA reads TGCGCCAGCAGCTTGGCGGGGAGTTTTGGCTACACCTTC. This encodes CASSLAGSFGYTF.

This clonotype was recorded at least ten times. V and J are TRBV12-3 or TRBV12-4 and TRBJ2-1, with no clear D. With 9 bases removed from V and 6 bases from J, the gap between germline ends came to 12 bases. The CDR3 has 12 residues. CDR3 in amino acids: CASSARPNEQFF. In DNA form, the CDR3 reads TGTGCCAGTTCGGCAAGACCCAATGAGCAGTTCTTC.

This clonotype was counted many times. The CDR3 here is CSVEDPSGQTPYEQYF. The CDR3 bases are TGCAGCGTTGAAGATCCTTCGGGACAGACTCCCTACGAGCAGTACTTC. This chain joins TRBV29-1 and TRBJ2-7, with 7 nucleotides matching TRBD1. The CDR3 runs 16 residues. The junction had 10 bases not matched to a gene; V was cut back by 0 bases and J by 2 bases. From germline, CDR1 is SQVTM and CDR2 ANQGSEA.

This chain connects TRBV7-9 to TRBJ2-5; 9 positions match TRBD2. Germline V gives CDR1 SEHNR, CDR2 FQNEAQ (reference sequence). The CDR3 length is 16 residues. After removal of 5 bases from V and 1 base from J, the junction contained 8 bases not matched to a gene. CDR3 in DNA: TGTGCCAGCAGCCAGATGACTAGCGGCGGCCAAGAGACCCAGTACTTC. Protein product: CASSQMTSGGQETQYF.

This clonotype was counted at least ten times. J is TRBJ1-2 and V is TRBV15, with D possibly matching TRBD1 (5 bases). This CDR3 spans 15 amino acids. CDR1 is LNHNV, CDR2 YYDKDF, per germline (reference sequence). The germline V and J ends were trimmed by 1 base and 1 base, with 10 bases remaining between them. In nucleotides, the CDR3 is TGTGCCACCAGCAGAGGGGACGTATTTAACTATGGCTACACCTTC. This translates into CATSRGDVFNYGYTF.

This clonotype was counted at least ten times. The CDR3 protein is CASSSGGFGNTIYF. The CDR3 nucleotides are TGTGCCAGCAGCTCGGGAGGGTTTGGAAACACCATATATTTT. This rearrangement joins TRBV5-6 to TRBJ1-3; D call uncertain. The CDR3 runs to 14 residues. The V gene lost 3 bases and the J gene lost 3 bases, with 10 bases spanning the gap. The germline V gene has CDR1 SGHDT and CDR2 YYEEEE.

In its sample, this clonotype was seen many times. The chain is built from TRBV7-3 and TRBJ2-1; perhaps TRBD1 as D (5 bases). The CDR3 is made up of 15 amino acids. V lost 5 bases and J lost 5, with 16 bases in between. The germline V gene has CDR1 SGHTA and CDR2 FQGTGA. The DNA of the CDR3 is TGTGCCAGCAGCCCCGCGGTACAGGCCAACAATGAGCAGTTCTTC. This codes for CASSPAVQANNEQFF. Supplemented by reference TRBV7-3 and TRBJ2-1, the full variable domain reads GAGVSQTPSNKVTEKGKYVELRCDPISGHTALYWYRQSLGQGPEFLIYFQGTGAADDSGLPNDRFFAVRPEGSVSTLKIQRTERGDSAVYLCASSPAVQANNEQFFGPGTRLTVL.

This clonotype was detected ten times or more. The CDR3 reads CASSPGRGWGYGYTF. CDR3 nucleotides: TGTGCCAGCAGCCCTGGGAGAGGGTGGGGCTATGGCTACACCTTC. The V gene is TRBV7-9, the J gene TRBJ1-2, with no clear D. This CDR3 has 15 amino acids. Germline lookup yields CDR1 SEHNR and CDR2 FQNEAQ (reference sequence). V gave up 5 bases and J gave up 4 bases, with 17 bases separating them.

V and J are TRBV19 and TRBJ2-5; D is ambiguous. The CDR3 runs 12 residues. Trimming removed 8 bases from V and 4 bases from J, with 11 bases in between. CDR1 LNHDA and CDR2 SQIVND come from the germline V gene (reference sequence). CDR3 loop: CASRQSGETQYF. CDR3 DNA sequence: TGTGCCAGTCGGCAGTCCGGAGAGACCCAGTACTTC.

A note on this clonotype: A much larger clone lies a single base off, so this may be a read error. The rearrangement joins TRBV5-1 to TRBJ1-1, with D possibly being TRBD1 (5 bases). Germline values: CDR1 SGHRS, CDR2 YFSETQ. This CDR3 is built from 18 residues. Trimming cost V 0 bases and J 0 bases, with 18 bases left between them. This CDR3 reads CASSLAASGRFLNTEAFF. The CDR3 DNA reads as TGCGCCAGCAGCTTGGCTGCCTCAGGGAGGTTCTTGAACACTGAAGCTTTCTTT.

The sample holds a few counts of this clonotype. The chain has TRBV18 and TRBJ2-5, with D unclear. Germline assignment: CDR1 KGHSH and CDR2 LQKENI. The CDR3 length is 15 residues. V was pared by 0 bases and J by 2 bases, with 10 bases between. CDR3: CASSPPDGLQETQYF. Written as DNA, the CDR3 is TGTGCCAGCTCACCACCGGACGGCCTTCAAGAGACCCAGTACTTC. Full variable domain (rest looked up from reference TRBV18 and TRBJ2-5): NAGVMQNPRHLVRRRGQEARLRCSPMKGHSHVYWYRQLPEEGLKFMVYLQKENIIDESGMPKERFSAEFPKEGPSILRIQQVVRGDSAAYFCASSPPDGLQETQYFGPGTRLLVL.

The rearrangement joins TRBV6-2 or TRBV6-3 to TRBJ2-2, with D possibly matching TRBD1 (6 bases). V shed 6 bases and J shed 4 bases, with 15 bases lying between them. The CDR3 sequence is 15 residues long. Germline V gene data show CDR1 as MNHEY and CDR2 as SVGEGT. The CDR3 DNA follows: TGTGCCAGCAGCCTTACAGGGTGGGCCACCGGGGAGCTGTTTTTT. Translation gives CASSLTGWATGELFF.

This clonotype has a count of ten or more. The V and J genes are TRBV5-1 and TRBJ2-5; D not resolved. Trimming pared 1 base from V and 5 bases from J, leaving 9 bases between. Germline CDR1 is SGHRS and CDR2 is YFSETQ. The CDR3 covers 13 residues. The CDR3 here is CASSLRPRETQYF. The CDR3 DNA follows: TGCGCCAGCAGCTTGCGTCCCAGGGAGACCCAGTACTTC.